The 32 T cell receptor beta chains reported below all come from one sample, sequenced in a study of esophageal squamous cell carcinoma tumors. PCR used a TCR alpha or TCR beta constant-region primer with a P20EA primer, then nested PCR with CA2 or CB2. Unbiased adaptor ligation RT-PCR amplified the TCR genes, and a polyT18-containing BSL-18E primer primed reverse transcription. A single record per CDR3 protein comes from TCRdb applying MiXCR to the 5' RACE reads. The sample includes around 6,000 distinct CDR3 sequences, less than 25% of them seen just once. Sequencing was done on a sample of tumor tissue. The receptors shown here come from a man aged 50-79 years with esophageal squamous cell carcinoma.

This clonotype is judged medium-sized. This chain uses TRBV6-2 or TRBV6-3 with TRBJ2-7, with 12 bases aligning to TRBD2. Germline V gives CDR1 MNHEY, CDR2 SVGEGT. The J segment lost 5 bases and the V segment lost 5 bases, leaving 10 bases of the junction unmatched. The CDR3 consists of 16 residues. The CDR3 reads CASSDPSGRAVNEQYF. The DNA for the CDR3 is TGTGCCAGCAGTGACCCTAGCGGGAGGGCTGTGAACGAGCAGTACTTC.

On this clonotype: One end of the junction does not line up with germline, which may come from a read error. The CDR3 is CASSPTWTPGERFF. Written as DNA, the CDR3 is TGTGCCAGCAGTCCCACTTGGACTCCCGGGGAGCGGTTTTTT. The rearrangement links TRBV27 to TRBJ2-2; perhaps TRBD2 as D (5 bases). The CDR3 contains 14 residues. The germline CDR1 and CDR2 sequences are MNHEY and SMNVEV (reference sequence).

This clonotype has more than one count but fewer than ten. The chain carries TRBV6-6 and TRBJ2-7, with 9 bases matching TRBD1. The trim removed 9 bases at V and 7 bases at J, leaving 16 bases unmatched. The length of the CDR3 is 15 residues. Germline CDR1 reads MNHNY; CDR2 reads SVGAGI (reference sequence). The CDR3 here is CASDEPGTGRWEQYF. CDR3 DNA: TGTGCCAGTGACGAACCCGGGACAGGGCGATGGGAGCAGTACTTC.

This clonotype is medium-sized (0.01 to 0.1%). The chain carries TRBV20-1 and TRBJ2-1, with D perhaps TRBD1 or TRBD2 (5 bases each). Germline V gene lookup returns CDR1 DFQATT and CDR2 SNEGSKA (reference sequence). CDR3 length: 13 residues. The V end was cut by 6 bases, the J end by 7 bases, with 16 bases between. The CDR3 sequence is CSAEGSWNNEQFF. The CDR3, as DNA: TGCAGTGCCGAGGGGTCTTGGAATAATGAGCAGTTCTTC.

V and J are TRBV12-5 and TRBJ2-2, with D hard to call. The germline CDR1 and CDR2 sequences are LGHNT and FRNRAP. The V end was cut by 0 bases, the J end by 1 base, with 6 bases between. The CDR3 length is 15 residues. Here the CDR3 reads CASGLVLGNTGELFF. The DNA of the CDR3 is TGTGCTAGTGGTTTGGTATTGGGGAACACCGGGGAGCTGTTTTTT. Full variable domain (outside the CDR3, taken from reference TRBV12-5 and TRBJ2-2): DARVTQTPRHKVTEMGQEVTMRCQPILGHNTVFWYRQTMMQGLELLAYFRNRAPLDDSGMPKDRFSAEMPDATLATLKIQPSEPRDSAVYFCASGLVLGNTGELFFGEGSRLTVL.

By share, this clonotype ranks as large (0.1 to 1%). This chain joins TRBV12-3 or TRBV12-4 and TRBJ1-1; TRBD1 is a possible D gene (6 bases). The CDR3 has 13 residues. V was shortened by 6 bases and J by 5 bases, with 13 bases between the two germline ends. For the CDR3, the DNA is TGTGCCAGCAGCAATACAGGGAGGACTGAAGCTTTCTTT. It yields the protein CASSNTGRTEAFF.

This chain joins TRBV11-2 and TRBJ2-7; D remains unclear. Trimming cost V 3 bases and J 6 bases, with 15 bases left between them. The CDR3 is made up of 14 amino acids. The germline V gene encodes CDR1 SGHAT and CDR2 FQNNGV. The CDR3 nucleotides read TGTGCCAGCAGCTTTCTGGCCTTGTTGGGCGAGCAGTACTTC. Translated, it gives CASSFLALLGEQYF. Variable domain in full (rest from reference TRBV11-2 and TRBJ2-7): EAGVAQSPRYKIIEKRQSVAFWCNPISGHATLYWYQQILGQGPKLLIQFQNNGVVDDSQLPKDRFSAERLKGVDSTLKIQPAKLEDSAVYLCASSFLALLGEQYFGPGTRLTVT.

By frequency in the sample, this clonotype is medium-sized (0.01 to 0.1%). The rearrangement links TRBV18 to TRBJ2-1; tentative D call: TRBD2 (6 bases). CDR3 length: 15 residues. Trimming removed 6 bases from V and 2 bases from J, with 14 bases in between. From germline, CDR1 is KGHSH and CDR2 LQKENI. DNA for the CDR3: TGTGCCAGCTCCCAATGGGACTCCGCCTACAATGAGCAGTTCTTC. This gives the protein CASSQWDSAYNEQFF.

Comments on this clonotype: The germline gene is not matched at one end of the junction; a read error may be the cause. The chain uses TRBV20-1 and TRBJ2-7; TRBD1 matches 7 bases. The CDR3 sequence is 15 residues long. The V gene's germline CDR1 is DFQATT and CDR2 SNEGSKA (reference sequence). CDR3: CSARDPLTGKDEQYF. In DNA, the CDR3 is TGCAGTGCAAGAGATCCCTTGACAGGGAAGGACGAGCAGTACTTC.

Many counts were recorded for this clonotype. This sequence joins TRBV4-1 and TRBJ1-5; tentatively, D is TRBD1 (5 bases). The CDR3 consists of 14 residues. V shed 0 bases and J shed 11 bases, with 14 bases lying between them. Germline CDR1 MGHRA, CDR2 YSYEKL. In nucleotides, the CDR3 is TGCGCCAGCAGCCAAGAACCAGGGAGGAGGTCCCAGCATTTT. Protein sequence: CASSQEPGRRSQHF.

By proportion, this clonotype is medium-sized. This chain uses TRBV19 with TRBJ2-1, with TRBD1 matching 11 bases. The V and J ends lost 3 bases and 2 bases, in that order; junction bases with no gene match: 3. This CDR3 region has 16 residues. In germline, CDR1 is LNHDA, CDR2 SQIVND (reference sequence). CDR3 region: CASSIRTGGAYNEQFF. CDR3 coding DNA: TGTGCCAGTAGTATCCGGACAGGGGGCGCCTACAATGAGCAGTTCTTC.

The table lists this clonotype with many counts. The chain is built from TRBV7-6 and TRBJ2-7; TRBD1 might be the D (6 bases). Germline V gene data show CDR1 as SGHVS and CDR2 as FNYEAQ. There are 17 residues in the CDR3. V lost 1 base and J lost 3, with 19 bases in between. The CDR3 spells CASSLVPAGVQVYEQYF. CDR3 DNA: TGTGCCAGCAGCTTAGTTCCTGCAGGGGTCCAAGTCTACGAGCAGTACTTC. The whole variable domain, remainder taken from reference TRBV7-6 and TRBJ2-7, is GAGVSQSPRYKVTKRGQDVALRCDPISGHVSLYWYRQALGQGPEFLTYFNYEAQQDKSGLPNDRFSAERPEGSISTLTIQRTEQRDSAMYRCASSLVPAGVQVYEQYFGPGTRLTVT.

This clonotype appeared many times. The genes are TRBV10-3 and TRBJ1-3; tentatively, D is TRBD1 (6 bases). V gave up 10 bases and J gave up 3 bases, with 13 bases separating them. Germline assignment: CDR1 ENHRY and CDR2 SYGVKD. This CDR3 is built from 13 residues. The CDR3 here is CATATGDGNTIYF. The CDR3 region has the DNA TGTGCCACGGCGACAGGTGATGGAAACACCATATATTTT.

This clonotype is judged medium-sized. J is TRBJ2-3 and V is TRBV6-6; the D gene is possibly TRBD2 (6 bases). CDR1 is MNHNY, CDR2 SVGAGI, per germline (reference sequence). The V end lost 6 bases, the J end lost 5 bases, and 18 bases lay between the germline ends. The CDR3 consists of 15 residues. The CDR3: CASSSAGLGGDTQYF. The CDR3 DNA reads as TGTGCCAGCAGCTCCGCGGGACTTGGTGGAGATACGCAGTATTTT.

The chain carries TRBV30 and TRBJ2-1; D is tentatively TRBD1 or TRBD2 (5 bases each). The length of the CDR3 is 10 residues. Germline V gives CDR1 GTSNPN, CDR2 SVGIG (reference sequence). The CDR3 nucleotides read TGTGCTCGGGGCGGAAATGAGCAGTTCTTC. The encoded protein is CARGGNEQFF.

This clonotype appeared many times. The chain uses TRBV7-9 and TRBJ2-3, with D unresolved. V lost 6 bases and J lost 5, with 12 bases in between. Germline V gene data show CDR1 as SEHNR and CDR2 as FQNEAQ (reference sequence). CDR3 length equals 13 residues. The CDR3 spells CASRFVGEDTQYF. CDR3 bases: TGTGCCAGCAGATTTGTTGGGGAAGATACGCAGTATTTT.

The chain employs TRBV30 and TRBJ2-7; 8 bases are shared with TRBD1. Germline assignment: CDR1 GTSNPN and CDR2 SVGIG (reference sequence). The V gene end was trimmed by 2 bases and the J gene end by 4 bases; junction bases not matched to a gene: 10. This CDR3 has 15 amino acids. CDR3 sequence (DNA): TGTGCCTGGAGTCAGGCCAGGGGGCTCAGTTACGAGCAGTACTTC. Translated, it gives CAWSQARGLSYEQYF.

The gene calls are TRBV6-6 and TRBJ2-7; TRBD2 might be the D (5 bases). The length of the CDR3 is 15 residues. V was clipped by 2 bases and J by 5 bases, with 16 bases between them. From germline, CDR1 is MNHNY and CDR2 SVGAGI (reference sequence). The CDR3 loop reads CASSYSMTPGDEQYF. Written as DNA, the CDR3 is TGTGCCAGCAGTTACAGTATGACCCCCGGGGACGAGCAGTACTTC.

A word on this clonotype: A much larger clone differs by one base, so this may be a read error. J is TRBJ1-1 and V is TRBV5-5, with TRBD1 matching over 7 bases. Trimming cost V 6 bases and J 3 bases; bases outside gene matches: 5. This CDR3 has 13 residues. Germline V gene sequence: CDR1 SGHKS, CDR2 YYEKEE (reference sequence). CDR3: CASILDRYTEAFF. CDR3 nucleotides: TGTGCCAGCATCCTGGACAGGTACACTGAAGCTTTCTTT.

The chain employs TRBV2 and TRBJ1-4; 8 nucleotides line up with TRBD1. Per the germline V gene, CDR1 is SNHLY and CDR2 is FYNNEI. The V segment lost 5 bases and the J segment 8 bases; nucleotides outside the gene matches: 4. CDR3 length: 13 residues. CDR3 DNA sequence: TGTGCCAGCAGTTCAACAGGGGGAGAAAAACTGTTTTTT. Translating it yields CASSSTGGEKLFF.

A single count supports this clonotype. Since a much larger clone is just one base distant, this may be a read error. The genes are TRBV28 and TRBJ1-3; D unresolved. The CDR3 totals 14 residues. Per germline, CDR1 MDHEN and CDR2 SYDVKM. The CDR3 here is CASSLTGFRNTRYF. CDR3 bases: TGTGCCAGCAGTTTAACTGGTTTTCGGAACACCAGATATTTT.

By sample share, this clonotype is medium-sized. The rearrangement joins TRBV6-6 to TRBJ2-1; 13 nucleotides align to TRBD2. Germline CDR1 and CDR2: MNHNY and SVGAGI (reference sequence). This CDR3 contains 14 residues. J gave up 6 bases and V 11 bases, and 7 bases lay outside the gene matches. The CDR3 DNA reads TGTGCCGGGCGACTAGCGGGAGGTGTCAATGAGCAGTTCTTC. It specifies CAGRLAGGVNEQFF.

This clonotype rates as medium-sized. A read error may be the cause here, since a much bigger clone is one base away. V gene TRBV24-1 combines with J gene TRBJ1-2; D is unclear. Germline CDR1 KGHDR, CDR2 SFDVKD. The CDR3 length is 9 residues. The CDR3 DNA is TGTGCCACTGCGGCACGTCGCGCCTTC. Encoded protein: CATAARRAF.

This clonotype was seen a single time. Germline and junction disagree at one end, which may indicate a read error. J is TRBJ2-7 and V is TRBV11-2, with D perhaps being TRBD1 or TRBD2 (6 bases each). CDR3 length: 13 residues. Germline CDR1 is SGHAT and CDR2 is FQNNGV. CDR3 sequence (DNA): TGTGCCAACAGCTTAGATCGGGGGCGCGAGCAGTACTTC. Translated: CANSLDRGREQYF.

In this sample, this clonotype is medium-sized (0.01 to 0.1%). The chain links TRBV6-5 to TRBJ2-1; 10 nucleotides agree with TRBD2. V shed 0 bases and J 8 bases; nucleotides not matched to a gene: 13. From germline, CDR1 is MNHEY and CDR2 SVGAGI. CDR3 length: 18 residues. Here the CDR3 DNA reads TGTGCCAGCAGTTACTCAGCGAGCGGGAGGGCCACTAGGCATGAGCAGTTCTTC. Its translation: CASSYSASGRATRHEQFF.

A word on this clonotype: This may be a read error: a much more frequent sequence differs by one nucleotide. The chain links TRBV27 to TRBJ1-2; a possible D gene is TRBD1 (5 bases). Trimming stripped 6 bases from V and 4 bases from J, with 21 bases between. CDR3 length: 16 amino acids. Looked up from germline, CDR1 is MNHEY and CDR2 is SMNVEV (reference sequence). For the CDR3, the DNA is TGTGCCAGCAGCCCAAACCTTCGAGGGGAGTGCTATGGCTACACCTTC. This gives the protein CASSPNLRGECYGYTF.

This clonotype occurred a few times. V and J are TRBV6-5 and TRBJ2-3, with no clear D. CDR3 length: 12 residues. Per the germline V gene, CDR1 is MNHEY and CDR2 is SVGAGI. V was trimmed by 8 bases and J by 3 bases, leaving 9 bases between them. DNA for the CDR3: TGTGCCAGCCATTCGAGGACAGATACGCAGTATTTT. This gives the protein CASHSRTDTQYF.

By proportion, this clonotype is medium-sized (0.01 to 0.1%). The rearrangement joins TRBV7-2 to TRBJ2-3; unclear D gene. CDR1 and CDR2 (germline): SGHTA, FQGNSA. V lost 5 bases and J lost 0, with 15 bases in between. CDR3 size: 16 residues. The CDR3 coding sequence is TGTGCCAGCAGCCTCCGGCGGAGCGCGAGCACAGATACGCAGTATTTT. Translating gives CASSLRRSASTDTQYF.

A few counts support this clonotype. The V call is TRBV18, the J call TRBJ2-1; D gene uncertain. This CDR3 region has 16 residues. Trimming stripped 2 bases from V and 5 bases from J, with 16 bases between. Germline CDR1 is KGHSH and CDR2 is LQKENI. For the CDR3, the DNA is TGTGCCAGCTCACCAGTCCATTACCCCCCACACAATGAGCAGTTCTTC. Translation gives CASSPVHYPPHNEQFF.

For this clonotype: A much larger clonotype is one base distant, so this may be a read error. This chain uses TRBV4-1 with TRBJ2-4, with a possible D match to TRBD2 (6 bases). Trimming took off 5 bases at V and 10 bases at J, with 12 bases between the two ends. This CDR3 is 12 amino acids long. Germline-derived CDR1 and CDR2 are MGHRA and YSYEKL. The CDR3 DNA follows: TGCGCCAGCAGCGGGGACTTACTTATTCAGTACTTC. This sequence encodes CASSGDLLIQYF.

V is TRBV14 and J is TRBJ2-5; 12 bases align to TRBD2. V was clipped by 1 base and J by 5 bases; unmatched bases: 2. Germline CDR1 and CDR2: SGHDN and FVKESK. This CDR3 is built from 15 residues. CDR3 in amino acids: CASSQGTSGIETQYF. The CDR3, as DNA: TGTGCCAGCAGCCAAGGGACTAGCGGGATCGAGACCCAGTACTTC.

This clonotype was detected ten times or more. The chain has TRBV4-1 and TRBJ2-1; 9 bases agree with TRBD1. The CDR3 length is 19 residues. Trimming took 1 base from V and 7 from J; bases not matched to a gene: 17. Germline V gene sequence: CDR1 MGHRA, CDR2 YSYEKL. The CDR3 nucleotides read TGCGCCAGCAGCCAAGGCACAGGGGGCTGGGGGGAGGGCAATAATGAGCAGTTCTTC. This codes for CASSQGTGGWGEGNNEQFF.